This TCR beta chain was identified in a study of blood T cell repertoires in COVID-19. The repertoire was sequenced with immunoSEQ multiplex PCR; TCRdb's copy has only in-frame clones and lacks some. The sample carries hundreds of thousands of clones, around 82% recorded once. From germline, CDR1 is MNHEY and CDR2 SMNVEV (reference sequence). V lost 0 bases and J 2 bases, leaving 17 bases between the germline ends. This CDR3 contains 17 residues. This receptor was obtained from a man at least 80 years old with acute or convalescent COVID-19. V gene TRBV27 combines with J gene TRBJ2-7; a weak D match, TRBD2 (5 bases). The specimen was peripheral blood. The CDR3 spells CASSLSISKTGAYEQYF. In DNA, the CDR3 is TGTGCCAGCAGTTTATCGATCAGTAAAACCGGGGCCTACGAGCAGTACTTC.